This T cell receptor (beta chain) stems from a study of CD8 T cells in Susac syndrome. Study summary: Patients with Susac syndrome were therapy-naive, on corticosteroids, or on intravenous immunoglobulin alone at the time that blood was drawn.

CDR3 length equals 16 residues. J gave up 4 bases and V 3 bases, and 10 bases lay outside the gene matches. Germline V gene lookup returns CDR1 DFQATT and CDR2 SNEGSKA (reference sequence). Reverse transcription of roughly 0.5 to 1 ug RNA was performed with random hexamers. TCRdb independently ran MiXCR on the immunoSEQ multiplex PCR reads; one entry per CDR3 protein. Among hundreds of thousands of distinct CDR3 sequences listed, approximately 94% were seen once. Sequences were obtained from CD4+ T cells from PBMCs. This receptor was taken from a human donor with Susac syndrome. This sequence joins TRBV20-1 and TRBJ2-5; the match to TRBD2 covers 11 bases. The CDR3 DNA reads as TGCAGTGCTAGCGCTTTTAGCGGGGGGGCGGGAGAGACCCAGTACTTC. Encoded protein: CSASAFSGGAGETQYF.